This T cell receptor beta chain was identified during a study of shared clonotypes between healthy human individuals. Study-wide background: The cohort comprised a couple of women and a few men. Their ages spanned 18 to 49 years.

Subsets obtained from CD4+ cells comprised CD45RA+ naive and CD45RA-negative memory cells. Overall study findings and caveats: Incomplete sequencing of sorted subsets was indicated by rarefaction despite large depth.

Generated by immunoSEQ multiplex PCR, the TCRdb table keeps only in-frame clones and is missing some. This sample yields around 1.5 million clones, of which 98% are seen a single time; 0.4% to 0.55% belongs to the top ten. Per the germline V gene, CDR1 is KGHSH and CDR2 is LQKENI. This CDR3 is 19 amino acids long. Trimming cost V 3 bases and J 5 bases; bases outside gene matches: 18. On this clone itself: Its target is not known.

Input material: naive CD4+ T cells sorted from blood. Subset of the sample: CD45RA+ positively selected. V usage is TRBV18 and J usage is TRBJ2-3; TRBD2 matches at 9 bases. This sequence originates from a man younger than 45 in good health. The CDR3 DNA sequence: TGTGCCAGCTCACCCCTTAGCCAGGGCGGCGGGAGGGCCAGAGATACGCAGTATTTT. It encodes CASSPLSQGGGRARDTQYF.